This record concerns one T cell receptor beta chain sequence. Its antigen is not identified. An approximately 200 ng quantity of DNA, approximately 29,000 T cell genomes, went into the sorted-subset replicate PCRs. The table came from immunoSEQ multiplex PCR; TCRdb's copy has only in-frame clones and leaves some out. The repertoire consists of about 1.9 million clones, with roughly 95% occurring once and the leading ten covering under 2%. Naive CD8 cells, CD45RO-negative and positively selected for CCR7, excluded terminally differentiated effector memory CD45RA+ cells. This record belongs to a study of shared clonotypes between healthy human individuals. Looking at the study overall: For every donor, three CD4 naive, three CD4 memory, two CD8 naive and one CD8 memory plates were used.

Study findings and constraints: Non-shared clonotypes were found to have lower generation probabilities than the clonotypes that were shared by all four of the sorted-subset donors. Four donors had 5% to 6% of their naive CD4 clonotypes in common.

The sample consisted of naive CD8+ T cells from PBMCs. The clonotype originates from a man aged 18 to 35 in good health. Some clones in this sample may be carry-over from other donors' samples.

The CDR3: CASSKPPDRLVHF. DNA for the CDR3: TGTGCCAGCAGTAAACCCCCCGACAGACTGGTGCATTTT. The chain joins TRBV2 to TRBJ1-5, with D possibly TRBD1 on 5 matching bases. Germline lookup yields CDR1 SNHLY and CDR2 FYNNEI. V shed 5 bases and J shed 15 bases, with 20 bases lying between them. This CDR3 comprises 13 residues.